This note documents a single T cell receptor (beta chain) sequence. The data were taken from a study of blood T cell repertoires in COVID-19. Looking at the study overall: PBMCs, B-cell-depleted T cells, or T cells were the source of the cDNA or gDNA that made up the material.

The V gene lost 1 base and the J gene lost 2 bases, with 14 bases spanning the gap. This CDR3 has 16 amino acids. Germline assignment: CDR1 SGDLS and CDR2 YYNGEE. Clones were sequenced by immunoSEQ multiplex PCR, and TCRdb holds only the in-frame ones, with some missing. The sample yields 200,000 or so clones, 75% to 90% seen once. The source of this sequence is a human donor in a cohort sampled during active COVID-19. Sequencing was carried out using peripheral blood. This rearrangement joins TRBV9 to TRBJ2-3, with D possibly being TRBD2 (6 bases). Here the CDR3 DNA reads TGTGCCAGCAGCGTACTGCCGGGACTTTCCACAGATACGCAGTATTTT. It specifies CASSVLPGLSTDTQYF. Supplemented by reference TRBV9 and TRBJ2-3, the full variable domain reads DSGVTQTPKHLITATGQRVTLRCSPRSGDLSVYWYQQSLDQGLQFLIQYYNGEERAKGNILERFSAQQFPDLHSELNLSSLELGDSALYFCASSVLPGLSTDTQYFGPGTRLTVL.